A selection of T cell receptor beta chains follows, all from one sample in a study of T-cell memory formation after mild COVID-19. Each CDR3 protein gets one entry after TCRdb re-called the 5' RACE reads with MiXCR. The sample lists hundreds of thousands of distinct CDR3 sequences; 28% were seen once. Sequenced sample: PBMCs or a T cell subset sorted from them (not recorded which). The receptors stem from an adult woman who had mild COVID-19 (a few samples of this study predate the infection). Cell type and time point are not known. The CDR3 runs from the conserved cysteine through the conserved F or W.

v_gene	j_gene	CDR3aa
TRBV6-5	TRBJ1-1	CASSTGGGTEAFF
TRBV18	TRBJ1-2	CASSPETGEVGYTF
TRBV15	TRBJ1-1	CATSSQKGSEAFF
TRBV12-3/TRBV12-4	TRBJ2-1	CASRRDSGRSYNEQFF
TRBV7-2	TRBJ2-7	CASSDWTSGRSYEQYF
TRBV6-1	TRBJ2-7	CASSRALLAGGGSYEQYF
TRBV12-3/TRBV12-4	TRBJ1-4	CASSLTELGEKLFF
TRBV11-2	TRBJ2-1	CASRRSRDSYNEQFF
TRBV7-9	TRBJ2-1	CASSFPHSGMRGNEQFF
TRBV10-3	TRBJ2-7	CAIRIGQSYEQYF
TRBV6-5	TRBJ2-1	CASSRTGQTYNEQFF
TRBV7-2	TRBJ2-1	CASSLDGQAGREQFF
TRBV7-9	TRBJ2-1	CASSLLQGANEQFF
TRBV9	TRBJ1-5	CASSKTGRAIQPQHF
TRBV11-2	TRBJ1-1	CASSHRRTEAFF
TRBV27	TRBJ2-2	CASSLSWDTGELFF
TRBV5-1	TRBJ2-1	CASSPWAGMYNEQFF
TRBV6-5	TRBJ2-7	CASRAGSYEQYF
TRBV3-1	TRBJ1-4	CASSQEGSYGEKLFF
TRBV4-2	TRBJ2-1	CASSQDEGINEQFF
TRBV6-5	TRBJ1-2	CASSSREAAHYGYTF
TRBV25-1	TRBJ1-1	CASRIKGTLSTEAFF
TRBV12-3/TRBV12-4	TRBJ2-4	CASSKKRGRAKNIQYF
TRBV5-1	TRBJ2-1	CASSLNGGSYNEQFF
TRBV27	TRBJ2-7	CAGGGIPYHEQYF
TRBV24-1	TRBJ1-5	CATSGGQGYQPQHF
TRBV6-5	TRBJ2-5	CASSYGPAAGTQYF
TRBV27	TRBJ2-7	CASLRRGSYEQYF
TRBV29-1	TRBJ1-1	CSVLTRLSRNTEAFF
TRBV6-5	TRBJ2-2	CASRLGGTGELFF
TRBV7-6	TRBJ2-1	CASSQREVAGGEGEQFF
TRBV5-1	TRBJ2-6	CASSGLGSGANVLTF
TRBV5-8	TRBJ1-2	CASSLLGQGEGYTF
TRBV10-3	TRBJ2-7	CAISDGGSGGYEQYF
TRBV12-3/TRBV12-4	TRBJ2-7	CASRGTGTYEQYF
TRBV5-1	TRBJ1-1	CASNKQGLNTEAFF
TRBV9	TRBJ1-6	CASSPRTGNNSPLHF
TRBV7-6	TRBJ2-2	CASMLAGPNTGELFF
TRBV6-5	TRBJ2-7	CASRLAGGFSYEQYF
TRBV15	TRBJ2-5	CATSRDRGEEETQYF
TRBV20-1	TRBJ1-2	CSASRDRPFYGYTF
TRBV20-1	TRBJ2-2	CSASRRGGRELFF
TRBV7-8	TRBJ2-1	CASSPRGSDEQFF